Below, 26 T cell receptor beta chains from the same sample are listed, as sequenced in a study of PD-1 blockade in classical Hodgkin lymphoma. The time point here: cycle 4 day 1 (C4D1), after about 6 weeks of nivolumab. All patients experienced relapse after autologous stem cell transplantation, and brentuximab vedotin exposure was variable. Profiled with immunoSEQ multiplex PCR; TCRdb holds only in-frame clones, not every one. The repertoire has approximately 8,000 clones, more than 75% of them found once; the top ten carry approximately 42%. Sequencing used peripheral blood mononuclear cells (PBMCs), obtained before the fourth cycle of nivolumab. The receptors shown here come from a human donor with classical Hodgkin lymphoma.

V is TRBV7-6 and J is TRBJ1-3, with unresolved D. CDR1 SGHVS and CDR2 FNYEAQ come from the germline V gene. This CDR3 is 13 amino acids long. Deletions cut 5 bases from V and 0 bases from J, with 5 bases between. This CDR3 is CASSKYSGNTIYF. The DNA for the CDR3 is TGTGCCAGCAGCAAATACTCTGGAAACACCATATATTTT.

The J gene is TRBJ1-1, the V gene TRBV28; D is unresolved. The CDR3 has 14 amino acids. In germline, CDR1 is MDHEN, CDR2 SYDVKM. V lost 4 bases and J lost 4, with 13 bases in between. The CDR3 DNA is TGTGCCAGCAGTTGGACCCTTACGGGCACTGAAGCTTTCTTT. Residues: CASSWTLTGTEAFF.

The genes are TRBV13 and TRBJ2-7; 8 bases align to TRBD2. The CDR3 sequence is 14 residues long. V lost 1 base and J lost 6; bases outside the gene matches: 5. The germline gives CDR1 PRHDT, CDR2 FYEKMQ (reference sequence). This CDR3 is CASSLDGTSVEQYF. As DNA, the CDR3 is TGTGCCAGCAGCTTAGACGGGACTAGTGTCGAGCAGTACTTC. The entire variable domain, with the rest obtained from reference TRBV13 and TRBJ2-7, is as follows: AAGVIQSPRHLIKEKRETATLKCYPIPRHDTVYWYQQGPGQDPQFLISFYEKMQSDKGSIPDRFSAQQFSDYHSELNMSSLELGDSALYFCASSLDGTSVEQYFGPGTRLTVT.

The table lists this clone with a few counts. V is TRBV2 and J is TRBJ2-5; 7 nucleotides line up with TRBD2. Germline V CDR1 and CDR2: SNHLY, FYNNEI. V lost 7 bases to trimming and J lost 3 bases; unmatched junction nucleotides: 11. The CDR3 loop spans 15 amino acids. The CDR3 here is CASKRLRLAEETQYF. The CDR3 DNA reads TGTGCCAGCAAACGTCTCCGGCTAGCGGAAGAGACCCAGTACTTC.

This chain joins TRBV28 and TRBJ2-3; 10 bases match TRBD2. Germline V lookup: CDR1 MDHEN, CDR2 SYDVKM. V shed 5 bases, J shed 3 bases, and the junction held 8 bases outside the gene matches. This CDR3 is built from 16 residues. CDR3 sequence (DNA): TGTGCCAGCAGTGGATCGGCTAGCGGGAGTACAGATACGCAGTATTTT. Translating gives CASSGSASGSTDTQYF.

The rearrangement uses TRBV2 and TRBJ2-5, with 9 bases identical to TRBD2. The V gene's germline CDR1 is SNHLY and CDR2 FYNNEI. J was trimmed by 1 base and V by 8 bases; bases with no gene match: 2. The CDR3 runs to 13 residues. CDR3 sequence: CASAGGAQETQYF. CDR3 in DNA: TGTGCCAGCGCGGGGGGGGCCCAAGAGACCCAGTACTTC.

This clone was observed a handful of times. This sequence joins TRBV28 and TRBJ1-6; D not resolved. Trimming took off 3 bases at V and 14 bases at J, with 20 bases between the two ends. CDR3 length: 15 amino acids. CDR1 and CDR2 from the germline V gene are MDHEN and SYDVKM. The CDR3 DNA is TGTGCCAGCAGTTTTTCGGGAGGCCGCGTGAAGGCCCTCCACTTT. Residues: CASSFSGGRVKALHF.

The table lists this clone with a few counts. This chain connects TRBV29-1 to TRBJ2-3; D remains ambiguous. The CDR3 is made up of 13 amino acids. The germline CDR1 and CDR2 sequences are SQVTM and ANQGSEA. Trimming took 4 bases from V and 0 from J, leaving 8 bases between them. DNA for the CDR3: TGCAGCGTTGCCGTGGACAGCACAGATACGCAGTATTTT. The encoded protein is CSVAVDSTDTQYF.

The chain employs TRBV5-6 and TRBJ1-2; D gene unclear. The V end lost 1 base, the J end lost 2 bases, and 9 bases lay between the germline ends. Germline V CDR1 and CDR2: SGHDT, YYEEEE. The CDR3 consists of 14 residues. This CDR3 reads CASSLLPANYGYTF. In DNA, the CDR3 is TGTGCCAGCAGCTTGCTGCCAGCAAACTATGGCTACACCTTC.

The gene calls are TRBV28 and TRBJ2-1; 8 nucleotides match TRBD2. Germline CDR1 MDHEN, CDR2 SYDVKM. There are 15 residues in the CDR3. The J segment lost 7 bases and the V segment lost 4 bases, leaving 9 bases of the junction unmatched. In nucleotides, the CDR3 is TGTGCCAGCAGTTCAGCGGGAGCCTCGGCGAATGAGCAGTTCTTC. This encodes CASSSAGASANEQFF.

This chain uses TRBV19 with TRBJ2-1; 13 nucleotides agree with TRBD2. This CDR3 spans 15 amino acids. Germline CDR1 reads LNHDA; CDR2 reads SQIVND (reference sequence). With 5 bases clipped from V and 5 bases from J, the junction kept 3 bases outside the gene matches. This chain's CDR3 is CASSPGTSGNNEQFF. CDR3 nucleotides: TGTGCCAGTAGTCCCGGGACTAGCGGGAACAATGAGCAGTTCTTC.

The chain employs TRBV5-1 and TRBJ1-5, with 8 positions matching TRBD1. The CDR3 runs 15 residues. The V gene end was trimmed by 4 bases and the J gene end by 4 bases; junction bases not matched to a gene: 7. CDR1 SGHRS and CDR2 YFSETQ come from the germline V gene. CDR3 loop: CASSPTTGGNQPQHF. The CDR3 DNA reads TGCGCCAGCAGCCCCACCACAGGGGGGAATCAGCCCCAGCATTTT.

For the CDR3, the DNA is TGTGCCAGCAGTGGCGGGGCGGAGAACACTGAAGCTTTCTTT. Translating gives CASSGGAENTEAFF. The genes are TRBV6-5 and TRBJ1-1; perhaps TRBD1 as D (5 bases). The V gene lost 5 bases and the J gene lost 1 base, with 11 bases spanning the gap. This CDR3 contains 14 residues. CDR1 and CDR2 (germline): MNHEY, SVGAGI.

This rearrangement joins TRBV5-8 to TRBJ2-4, with D possibly called TRBD1 or TRBD2 (5 bases each). There are 12 residues in the CDR3. V shed 3 bases and J shed 10 bases, with 11 bases lying between them. In germline, CDR1 is SGHTS, CDR2 YDEGEE. CDR3 in DNA: TGTGCCAGCAGCTGGGGCGAGGGGATTCAGTACTTC. This sequence encodes CASSWGEGIQYF.

This clone is labeled medium-sized. The V and J genes are TRBV7-6 and TRBJ2-2; TRBD2 matches at 7 bases. The trim removed 5 bases at V and 0 bases at J, leaving 9 bases unmatched. The CDR3 sequence is 17 residues long. The germline V gene has CDR1 SGHVS and CDR2 FNYEAQ. This chain's CDR3 is CASSPGGVTPNTGELFF. The CDR3 region has the DNA TGTGCCAGCAGCCCGGGAGGTGTGACTCCGAACACCGGGGAGCTGTTTTTT. The full variable domain, rest sourced from reference TRBV7-6 and TRBJ2-2, is GAGVSQSPRYKVTKRGQDVALRCDPISGHVSLYWYRQALGQGPEFLTYFNYEAQQDKSGLPNDRFSAERPEGSISTLTIQRTEQRDSAMYRCASSPGGVTPNTGELFFGEGSRLTVL.

The chain is built from TRBV28 and TRBJ1-1, with 8 bases identical to TRBD1. The trim removed 2 bases at V and 0 bases at J, leaving 5 bases unmatched. The CDR3 has 16 residues. Germline assignment: CDR1 MDHEN and CDR2 SYDVKM. The CDR3 reads CASSLLTGALNTEAFF. CDR3 DNA: TGTGCCAGCAGTTTACTGACAGGGGCCCTGAACACTGAAGCTTTCTTT.

The chain has TRBV2 and TRBJ1-1; D unresolved. The V and J ends lost 4 bases and 2 bases respectively, with 8 bases between them. The CDR3 length is 13 residues. The germline V gene has CDR1 SNHLY and CDR2 FYNNEI. CDR3 in DNA: TGTGCCAGCAGTGGGATGGCTAACACTGAAGCTTTCTTT. This gives the protein CASSGMANTEAFF.

The chain carries TRBV13 and TRBJ2-7, with 8 positions matching TRBD1. The V segment lost 0 bases and the J segment 7 bases; nucleotides outside the gene matches: 5. This CDR3 is built from 14 residues. CDR1 is PRHDT, CDR2 FYEKMQ, per germline (reference sequence). The CDR3 region is CASSLGDRVGEQYF. CDR3 DNA sequence: TGTGCCAGCAGCTTAGGGGACAGGGTGGGGGAGCAGTACTTC.

The chain uses TRBV11-2 and TRBJ2-5, with D hard to call. There are 15 residues in the CDR3. V was clipped by 0 bases and J by 1 base, with 9 bases between them. Germline lookup yields CDR1 SGHAT and CDR2 FQNNGV. The CDR3 is CASSLDRSSQETQYF. The CDR3 DNA sequence: TGTGCCAGCAGCTTAGATCGGAGCAGCCAAGAGACCCAGTACTTC. The entire variable domain, with the rest obtained from reference TRBV11-2 and TRBJ2-5, is as follows: EAGVAQSPRYKIIEKRQSVAFWCNPISGHATLYWYQQILGQGPKLLIQFQNNGVVDDSQLPKDRFSAERLKGVDSTLKIQPAKLEDSAVYLCASSLDRSSQETQYFGPGTRLLVL.

The chain has TRBV4-1 and TRBJ2-2; 8 nucleotides align to TRBD1. CDR1 and CDR2 (germline): MGHRA, YSYEKL. After removal of 3 bases from V and 3 bases from J, the junction contained 6 bases not matched to a gene. This CDR3 has 16 residues. The CDR3 region is CASSHGRGQDTGELFF. CDR3 DNA sequence: TGCGCCAGCAGCCACGGAAGGGGACAGGACACCGGGGAGCTGTTTTTT.

The chain is built from TRBV6-5 and TRBJ2-4; D possibly matches TRBD1 or TRBD2 (6 bases each). CDR3 length equals 15 residues. Germline lookup yields CDR1 MNHEY and CDR2 SVGAGI. V was cut by 7 bases and J by 7 bases, with 20 bases left in between. The CDR3 coding sequence is TGTGCCAGCAATCCGACCGGGGGCGCAGGGAACATTCAGTACTTC. It codes for CASNPTGGAGNIQYF.

The V and J genes are TRBV7-9 and TRBJ1-1, with D unresolved. Germline values: CDR1 SEHNR, CDR2 FQNEAQ (reference sequence). The V and J ends lost 7 bases and 0 bases respectively, with 18 bases between them. CDR3 length: 16 residues. The CDR3 DNA reads as TGTGCCAGCATCGATCCCCTTGACAAGATGAACACTGAAGCTTTCTTT. It yields the protein CASIDPLDKMNTEAFF.

The chain uses TRBV27 and TRBJ2-1, with TRBD2 matching over 10 bases. The V and J ends lost 7 bases and 7 bases, in that order; junction bases with no gene match: 10. CDR1 is MNHEY and CDR2 is SMNVEV in the germline V gene (reference sequence). This CDR3 is 15 amino acids long. The CDR3 spells CASTRWLAGANEQFF. CDR3 in DNA: TGTGCCAGCACCCGGTGGCTAGCGGGAGCGAATGAGCAGTTCTTC.

The chain is built from TRBV5-1 and TRBJ2-3; TRBD2 agrees at 8 bases. Trimming removed 7 bases from V and 2 bases from J; junction bases left unmatched: 12. Germline V gives CDR1 SGHRS, CDR2 YFSETQ. This CDR3 spans 16 amino acids. The CDR3 DNA sequence: TGCGCCAGCCTCCCCGGGGGGGAGTGGGACACAGATACGCAGTATTTT. This encodes CASLPGGEWDTDTQYF.

This chain connects TRBV7-8 to TRBJ2-7; a weak D match, TRBD1 (6 bases). Germline CDR1 and CDR2: SGHVS and FQNEAQ. There are 12 residues in the CDR3. Trimming shortened V by 2 bases and J by 11 bases, and 13 bases separated the two germline ends. CDR3 protein: CASSLQGLAKYF. DNA of the CDR3: TGTGCCAGCAGCTTACAGGGGTTAGCTAAGTACTTC.

The chain links TRBV28 to TRBJ2-5; TRBD1 is a possible D gene (6 bases). Germline V gives CDR1 MDHEN, CDR2 SYDVKM. Trimming pared 11 bases from V and 2 bases from J, leaving 18 bases between. The length of the CDR3 is 14 residues. The CDR3 here is CAGSRGTPQETQYF. The CDR3 nucleotides are TGTGCCGGAAGCCGAGGGACACCTCAAGAGACCCAGTACTTC.